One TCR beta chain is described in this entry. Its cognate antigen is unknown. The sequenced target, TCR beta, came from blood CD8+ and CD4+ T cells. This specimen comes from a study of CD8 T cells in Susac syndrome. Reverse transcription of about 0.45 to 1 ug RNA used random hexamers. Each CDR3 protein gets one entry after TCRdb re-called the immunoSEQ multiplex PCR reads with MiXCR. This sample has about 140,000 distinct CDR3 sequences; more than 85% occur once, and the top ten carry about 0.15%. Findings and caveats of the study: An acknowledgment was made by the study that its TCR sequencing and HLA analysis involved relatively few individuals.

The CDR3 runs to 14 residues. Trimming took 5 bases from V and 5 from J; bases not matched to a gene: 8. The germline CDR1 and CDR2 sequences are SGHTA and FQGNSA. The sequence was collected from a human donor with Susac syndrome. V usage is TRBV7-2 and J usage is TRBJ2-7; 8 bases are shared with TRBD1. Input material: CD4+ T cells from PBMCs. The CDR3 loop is CASSTGQGNDEQYF. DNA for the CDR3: TGTGCCAGCAGCACCGGACAGGGTAACGACGAGCAGTACTTC.